Each of the 12 T cell receptor beta chains below was sequenced from the same sample in a study of T cells in Graves' hyperthyroidism and ophthalmopathy. RNA transcripts served as the template for amplifying TCR beta CDR3 regions. The HTBI set primed first-round TCR CDR3 RT-PCR. TCRdb re-derived calls from the multiplex PCR reads in MiXCR, one entry per CDR3 protein. Of about 580,000 distinct CDR3 sequences listed, about 14% were seen once; the top ten hold about 5.8%. Sequencing input: blood. These receptors were taken from a woman in her thirties with Graves' hyperthyroidism that later progressed to Graves' ophthalmopathy.

At least ten counts were recorded for this clonotype. The genes are TRBV5-6 and TRBJ2-5; D is unresolved. V dropped 1 base and J dropped 5 bases, with 6 bases sitting between them. The length of the CDR3 is 12 residues. The germline CDR1 and CDR2 sequences are SGHDT and YYEEEE. The DNA for the CDR3 is TGTGCCAGCAGCTTGAACTGGGAGACCCAGTACTTC. Translating it yields CASSLNWETQYF.

The sample holds a few counts of this clonotype. V and J are TRBV20-1 and TRBJ2-1; 9 bases are shared with TRBD2. Germline CDR1 DFQATT, CDR2 SNEGSKA (reference sequence). There are 15 residues in the CDR3. Losses at the gene ends were 6 bases for V and 1 base for J; bases not matched to a gene: 7. The CDR3 protein is CSAGTSSESYNEQFF. As DNA, the CDR3 is TGCAGTGCCGGGACTAGCTCCGAGTCCTACAATGAGCAGTTCTTC.

This clonotype was observed at least ten times. The rearrangement joins TRBV2 to TRBJ2-1; 8 bases are a match to TRBD2. Germline V gives CDR1 SNHLY, CDR2 FYNNEI. Losses at the gene ends were 7 bases for V and 4 bases for J; bases not matched to a gene: 9. This CDR3 spans 15 amino acids. The CDR3 bases are TGTGCCAGCATCCCAGCGGGAGATACATACAATGAGCAGTTCTTC. This sequence encodes CASIPAGDTYNEQFF. The full variable domain, rest sourced from reference TRBV2 and TRBJ2-1, is EPEVTQTPSHQVTQMGQEVILRCVPISNHLYFYWYRQILGQKVEFLVSFYNNEISEKSEIFDDQFSVERPDGSNFTLKIRSTKLEDSAMYFCASIPAGDTYNEQFFGPGTRLTVL.

This clonotype was observed at least ten times. The chain employs TRBV20-1 and TRBJ1-5; D is uncertain. The CDR3 loop spans 14 amino acids. Germline-derived CDR1 and CDR2 are DFQATT and SNEGSKA (reference sequence). Trimming shortened V by 3 bases and J by 6 bases, and 15 bases separated the two germline ends. This CDR3 is CSASPSSLGQPQHF. The CDR3, as DNA: TGCAGTGCTAGCCCGAGCTCCCTAGGTCAGCCCCAGCATTTT.

The gene calls are TRBV5-1 and TRBJ2-7; D is uncertain. The CDR3 is made up of 12 amino acids. Germline-derived CDR1 and CDR2 are SGHRS and YFSETQ. Deletions cut 0 bases from V and 6 bases from J, with 7 bases between. The CDR3: CASSLVETEQYF. CDR3 nucleotide sequence: TGCGCCAGCAGCTTGGTGGAGACCGAGCAGTACTTC.

This clonotype was recorded at least ten times. The chain joins TRBV6-2 or TRBV6-3 to TRBJ1-5, with 7 bases identical to TRBD1. The CDR3 consists of 15 residues. Trimming removed 7 bases from V and 3 bases from J; junction bases left unmatched: 9. Germline CDR1 MNHEY, CDR2 SVGEGT. The CDR3 sequence is CASNFLQGPNQPQHF. For the CDR3, the DNA is TGTGCCAGCAATTTCCTACAGGGGCCCAATCAGCCCCAGCATTTT.

This clonotype was seen ten or more times. V gene TRBV5-1 combines with J gene TRBJ2-5; D perhaps matches TRBD2 (5 bases). CDR3 length: 13 residues. The ends were cut back, 5 bases at V and 2 bases at J, with 10 bases in the middle. The germline CDR1 and CDR2 sequences are SGHRS and YFSETQ. CDR3 region: CASRPGSQETQYF. The CDR3 bases are TGCGCCAGCAGGCCGGGATCTCAAGAGACCCAGTACTTC. Based on the CDR3 plus reference TRBV5-1 and TRBJ2-5, the full variable domain is KAGVTQTPRYLIKTRGQQVTLSCSPISGHRSVSWYQQTPGQGLQFLFEYFSETQRNKGNFPGRFSGRQFSNSRSEMNVSTLELGDSALYLCASRPGSQETQYFGPGTRLLVL.

As regards this clonotype: This clone may be a read error of a much larger clone one base away. The rearrangement joins TRBV20-1 to TRBJ2-5, with D uncertain. Germline V gene sequence: CDR1 DFQATT, CDR2 SNEGSKA (reference sequence). The V end was cut by 3 bases, the J end by 9 bases, with 20 bases between. CDR3 size: 14 residues. CDR3 DNA: TGCAGTGCTAGCCGAACTCCCCCTCCTGAGGCCCAGTACTTC. Translated: CSASRTPPPEAQYF.

This clonotype has at least ten counts. The CDR3 DNA reads as TGTGCCAGCACCACGGGAAACTATGGCTACACCTTC. As protein: CASTTGNYGYTF. This rearrangement joins TRBV11-2 to TRBJ1-2; D unclear. Trimming left V 7 bases short and J 2 bases short, with 8 bases between. The CDR3 runs to 12 residues. Germline loops: CDR1 SGHAT, CDR2 FQNNGV.

Many counts were recorded for this clonotype. CDR3 nucleotides: TGTGCCAGTAGTAGTGGATCGGTCGACGAGCAGTACTTC. Protein product: CASSSGSVDEQYF. The chain is built from TRBV19 and TRBJ2-7; D call uncertain. The CDR3 is 13 residues long. V shed 4 bases and J shed 5 bases, with 12 bases lying between them. Germline lookup yields CDR1 LNHDA and CDR2 SQIVND (reference sequence). Full variable domain (outside the CDR3, taken from reference TRBV19 and TRBJ2-7): DGGITQSPKYLFRKEGQNVTLSCEQNLNHDAMYWYRQDPGQGLRLIYYSQIVNDFQKGDIAEGYSVSREKKESFPLTVTSAQKNPTAFYLCASSSGSVDEQYFGPGTRLTVT.

The V gene is TRBV7-2, the J gene TRBJ2-1; maybe TRBD2 (6 bases). Trimming shortened V by 7 bases and J by 10 bases, and 23 bases separated the two germline ends. The CDR3 contains 15 residues. Germline V CDR1 and CDR2: SGHTA, FQGNSA. The CDR3 DNA reads as TGTGCCAGCATCCCTTTAGCGGCCCTCACTGGGGAGCAGTTCTTC. Translated: CASIPLAALTGEQFF. The full variable domain, in which reference TRBV7-2 and TRBJ2-1 provide the parts outside the CDR3, is GAGVSQSPSNKVTEKGKDVELRCDPISGHTALYWYRQSLGQGLEFLIYFQGNSAPDKSGLPSDRFSAERTGGSVSTLTIQRTQQEDSAVYLCASIPLAALTGEQFFGPGTRLTVL.

The V call is TRBV29-1, the J call TRBJ2-7; D is unclear. This CDR3 has 12 residues. The germline gives CDR1 SQVTM, CDR2 ANQGSEA. Trimming removed 8 bases at V and 1 base at J, with 12 bases between. CDR3 DNA: TGCAGCCCCCGGCAAAGTTCCTACGAGCAGTACTTC. Translated, it gives CSPRQSSYEQYF.